This TCR beta chain comes out of a study of shared clonotypes between healthy human individuals. Study results and limitations: A small donor pool kept down the genetic and exposure-history diversity that was represented. Clonotype sharing among donors, it was expected, would be affected by sequencing depth. Naive CD4 clonotype sharing across several donors was 4% to 5.5%.

Germline V gives CDR1 SGDLS, CDR2 YYNGEE. V lost 0 bases to trimming and J lost 2 bases, with 8 bases between them. The CDR3 consists of 14 residues. Turning to this clone: The antigen remains undetermined.

A 200 ng quantity of DNA, roughly 32,000 T cell genomes, went into the sorted-subset replicate PCRs. Generated by immunoSEQ multiplex PCR, the TCRdb table keeps only in-frame clones and is missing some. Among approximately 2.4 million clones, approximately 94% were seen once, and the ten largest hold roughly 0.13%. The receptor was isolated from a man younger than 35 in good health. The sequenced sample was naive CD4+ T cells sorted from blood. The subset denotes: CD45RA+ positively selected. The chain joins TRBV9 to TRBJ2-5; D is unresolved. The CDR3 sequence: CASSVADKQETQYF. The CDR3 bases are TGTGCCAGCAGCGTAGCCGACAAGCAAGAGACCCAGTACTTC.